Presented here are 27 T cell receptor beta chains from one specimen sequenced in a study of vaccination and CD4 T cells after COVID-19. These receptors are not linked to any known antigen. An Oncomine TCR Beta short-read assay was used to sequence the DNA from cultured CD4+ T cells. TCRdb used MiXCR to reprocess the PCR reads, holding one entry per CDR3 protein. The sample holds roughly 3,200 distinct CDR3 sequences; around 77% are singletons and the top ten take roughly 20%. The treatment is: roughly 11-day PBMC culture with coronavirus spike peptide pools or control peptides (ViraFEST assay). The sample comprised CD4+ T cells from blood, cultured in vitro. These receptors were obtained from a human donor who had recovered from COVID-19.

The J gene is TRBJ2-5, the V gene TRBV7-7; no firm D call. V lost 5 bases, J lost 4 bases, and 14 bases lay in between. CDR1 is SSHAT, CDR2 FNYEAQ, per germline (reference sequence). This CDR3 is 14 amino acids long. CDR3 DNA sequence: TGTGCCAGCAGCACGGCAGTCCAGGCAGAGACCCAGTACTTC. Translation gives CASSTAVQAETQYF.

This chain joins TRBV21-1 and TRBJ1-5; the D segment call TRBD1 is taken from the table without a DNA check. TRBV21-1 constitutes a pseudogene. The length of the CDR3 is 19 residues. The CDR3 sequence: CASSKGPRGLNEGNQPQHF. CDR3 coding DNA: TGTGCCAGCAGCAAAGGCCCTAGGGGGCTAAATGAAGGCAATCAGCCCCAGCATTTT.

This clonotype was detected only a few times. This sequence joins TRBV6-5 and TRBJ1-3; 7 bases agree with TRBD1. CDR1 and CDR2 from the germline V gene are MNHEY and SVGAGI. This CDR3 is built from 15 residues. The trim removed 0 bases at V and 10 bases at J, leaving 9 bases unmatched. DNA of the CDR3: TGTGCCAGCAGTTACTCGACAAGGTCAGGGGGGACCATATATTTT. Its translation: CASSYSTRSGGTIYF.

The CDR3 sequence is CSAPTTGGNSPLHF. CDR3 nucleotide sequence: TGCAGTGCTCCGACTACAGGGGGTAATTCACCCCTCCACTTT. The chain uses TRBV20-1 and TRBJ1-6, with 8 bases lining up with TRBD1. From germline, CDR1 is DFQATT and CDR2 SNEGSKA (reference sequence). The CDR3 loop spans 14 amino acids. V was pared by 5 bases and J by 6 bases, with 6 bases of the junction left unmatched.

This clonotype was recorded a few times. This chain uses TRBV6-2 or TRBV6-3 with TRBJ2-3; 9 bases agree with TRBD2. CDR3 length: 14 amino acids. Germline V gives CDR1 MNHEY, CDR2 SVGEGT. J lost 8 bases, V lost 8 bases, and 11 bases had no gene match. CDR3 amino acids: CASGERGAPGTQYF. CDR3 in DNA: TGTGCCAGCGGCGAGCGGGGGGCCCCCGGTACGCAGTATTTT.

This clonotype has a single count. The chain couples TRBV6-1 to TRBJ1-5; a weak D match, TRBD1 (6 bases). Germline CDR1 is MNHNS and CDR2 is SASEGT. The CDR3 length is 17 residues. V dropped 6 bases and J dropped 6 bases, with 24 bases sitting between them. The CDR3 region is CASRSSRGFEGGQPQHF. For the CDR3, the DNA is TGTGCCAGCAGATCATCCCGGGGGTTCGAGGGGGGTCAGCCCCAGCATTTT.

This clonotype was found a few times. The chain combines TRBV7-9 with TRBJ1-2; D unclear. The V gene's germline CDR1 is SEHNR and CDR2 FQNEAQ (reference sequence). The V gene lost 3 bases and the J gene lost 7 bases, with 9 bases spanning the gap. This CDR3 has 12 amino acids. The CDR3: CASSFTRSGYTF. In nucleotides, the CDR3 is TGTGCCAGCAGCTTTACTAGGAGTGGCTACACCTTC.

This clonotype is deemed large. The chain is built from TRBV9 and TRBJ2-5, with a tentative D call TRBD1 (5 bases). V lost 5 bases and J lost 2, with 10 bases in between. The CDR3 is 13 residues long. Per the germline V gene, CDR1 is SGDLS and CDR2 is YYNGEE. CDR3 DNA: TGTGCCAGCAGAGGGGCCAGTCAAGAGACCCAGTACTTC. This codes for CASRGASQETQYF.

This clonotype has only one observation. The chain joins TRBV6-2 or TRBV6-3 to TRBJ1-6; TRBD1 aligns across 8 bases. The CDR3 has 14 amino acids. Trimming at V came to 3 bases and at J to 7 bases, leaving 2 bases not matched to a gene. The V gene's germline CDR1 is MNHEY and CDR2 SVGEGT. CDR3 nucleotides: TGTGCCAGCAGTTATGGGACAGGCAATTCACCCCTCCACTTT. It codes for CASSYGTGNSPLHF.

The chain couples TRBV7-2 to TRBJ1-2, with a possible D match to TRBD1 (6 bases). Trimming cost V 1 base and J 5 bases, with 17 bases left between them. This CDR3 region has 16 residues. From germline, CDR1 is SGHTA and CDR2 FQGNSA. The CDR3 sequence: CASSLGLGQFGYGYTF. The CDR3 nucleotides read TGTGCCAGCAGCTTAGGTCTAGGACAGTTTGGTTATGGCTACACCTTC.

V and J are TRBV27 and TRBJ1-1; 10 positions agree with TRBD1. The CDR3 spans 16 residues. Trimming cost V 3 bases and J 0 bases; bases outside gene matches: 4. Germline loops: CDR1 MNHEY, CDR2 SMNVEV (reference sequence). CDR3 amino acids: CASSFGTGAVNTEAFF. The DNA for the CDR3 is TGTGCCAGCAGTTTTGGGACAGGGGCAGTGAACACTGAAGCTTTCTTT.

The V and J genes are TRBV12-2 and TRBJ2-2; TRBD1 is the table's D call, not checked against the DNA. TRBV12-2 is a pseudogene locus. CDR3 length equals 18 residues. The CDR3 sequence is CASRLAGRDRSDTGELFF. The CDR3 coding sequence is TGTGCAAGTCGCTTAGCGGGCAGGGATAGGTCGGACACCGGGGAGCTGTTTTTT.

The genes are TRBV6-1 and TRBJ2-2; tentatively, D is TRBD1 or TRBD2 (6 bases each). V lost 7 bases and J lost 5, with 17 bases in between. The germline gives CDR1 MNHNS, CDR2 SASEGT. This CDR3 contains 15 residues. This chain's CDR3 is CASTLGQGRTGELFF. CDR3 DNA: TGTGCCAGCACCCTAGGTCAGGGGAGGACCGGGGAGCTGTTTTTT.

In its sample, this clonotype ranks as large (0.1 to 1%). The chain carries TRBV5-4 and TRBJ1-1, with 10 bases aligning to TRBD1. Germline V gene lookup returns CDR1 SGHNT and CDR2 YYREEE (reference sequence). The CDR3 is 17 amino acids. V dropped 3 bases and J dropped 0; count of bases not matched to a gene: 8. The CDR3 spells CASSSGQGREVNTEAFF. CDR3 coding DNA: TGTGCCAGCAGCTCGGGACAGGGGAGGGAGGTGAACACTGAAGCTTTCTTT. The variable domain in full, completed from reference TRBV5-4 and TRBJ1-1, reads ETGVTQSPTHLIKTRGQQVTLRCSSQSGHNTVSWYQQALGQGPQFIFQYYREEENGRGNFPPRFSGLQFPNYSSELNVNALELDDSALYLCASSSGQGREVNTEAFFGQGTRLTVV.

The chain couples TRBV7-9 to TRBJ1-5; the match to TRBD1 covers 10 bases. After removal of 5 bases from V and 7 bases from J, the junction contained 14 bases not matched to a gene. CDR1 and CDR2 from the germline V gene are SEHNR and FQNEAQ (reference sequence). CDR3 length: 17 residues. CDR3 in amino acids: CASSPPFRQGAGQPQHF. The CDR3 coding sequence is TGTGCCAGCAGCCCCCCCTTTAGACAGGGGGCAGGACAGCCCCAGCATTTT.

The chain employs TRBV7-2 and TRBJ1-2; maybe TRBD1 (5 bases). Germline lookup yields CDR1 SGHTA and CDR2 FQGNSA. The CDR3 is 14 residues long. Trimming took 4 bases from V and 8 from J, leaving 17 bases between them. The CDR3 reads CASSSRAMAGGYTF. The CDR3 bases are TGTGCCAGCAGCTCCAGGGCGATGGCTGGCGGCTACACCTTC.

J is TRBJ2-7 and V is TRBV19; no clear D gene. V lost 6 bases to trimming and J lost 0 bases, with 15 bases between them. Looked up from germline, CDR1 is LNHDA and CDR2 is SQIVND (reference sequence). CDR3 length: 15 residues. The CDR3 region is CASRSIHTNSYEQYF. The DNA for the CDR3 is TGTGCCAGTAGATCGATCCATACCAACTCCTACGAGCAGTACTTC.

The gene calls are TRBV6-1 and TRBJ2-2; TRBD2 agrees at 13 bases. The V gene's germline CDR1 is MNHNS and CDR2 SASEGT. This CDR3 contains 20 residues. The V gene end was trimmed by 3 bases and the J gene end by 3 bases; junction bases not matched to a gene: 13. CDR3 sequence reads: CASSETPRLAGGHHTGELFF. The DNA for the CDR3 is TGTGCCAGCAGTGAGACTCCCAGACTAGCGGGGGGCCATCACACCGGGGAGCTGTTTTTT.

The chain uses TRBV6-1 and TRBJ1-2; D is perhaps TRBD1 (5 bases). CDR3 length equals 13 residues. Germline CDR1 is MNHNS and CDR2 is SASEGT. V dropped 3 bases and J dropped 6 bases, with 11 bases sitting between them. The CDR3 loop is CASSEAGINGYTF. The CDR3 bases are TGTGCCAGCAGTGAGGCAGGGATAAATGGCTACACCTTC.

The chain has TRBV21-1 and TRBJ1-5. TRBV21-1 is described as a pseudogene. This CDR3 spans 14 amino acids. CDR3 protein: CASSKVQGNQPQHF. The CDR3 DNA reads TGTGCCAGCAGCAAAGTTCAGGGCAATCAGCCCCAGCATTTT.

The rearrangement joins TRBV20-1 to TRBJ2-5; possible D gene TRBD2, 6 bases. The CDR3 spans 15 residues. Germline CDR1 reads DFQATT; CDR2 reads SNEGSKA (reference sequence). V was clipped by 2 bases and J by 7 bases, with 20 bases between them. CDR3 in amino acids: CSARTPRGVKGTQYF. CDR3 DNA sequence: TGCAGTGCTAGAACCCCCCGCGGGGTCAAGGGGACCCAGTACTTC.

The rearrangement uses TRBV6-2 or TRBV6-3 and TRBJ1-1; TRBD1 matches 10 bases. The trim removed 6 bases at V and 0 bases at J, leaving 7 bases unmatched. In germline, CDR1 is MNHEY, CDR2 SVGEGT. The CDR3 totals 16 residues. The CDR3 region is CASRRQGARVNTEAFF. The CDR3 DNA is TGTGCCAGCAGGCGACAGGGGGCGCGGGTGAACACTGAAGCTTTCTTT.

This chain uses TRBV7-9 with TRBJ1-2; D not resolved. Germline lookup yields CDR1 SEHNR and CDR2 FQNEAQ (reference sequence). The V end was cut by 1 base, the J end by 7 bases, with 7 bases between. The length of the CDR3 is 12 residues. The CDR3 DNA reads TGTGCCAGCAGCTTAGGTCTGGTTGGCTACACCTTC. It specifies CASSLGLVGYTF.

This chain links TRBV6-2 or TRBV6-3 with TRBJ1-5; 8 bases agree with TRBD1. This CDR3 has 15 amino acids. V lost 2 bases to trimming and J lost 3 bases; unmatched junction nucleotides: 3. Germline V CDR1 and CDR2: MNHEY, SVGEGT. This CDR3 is CASSYGQGPNQPQHF. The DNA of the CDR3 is TGTGCCAGCAGTTACGGACAGGGACCCAATCAGCCCCAGCATTTT.

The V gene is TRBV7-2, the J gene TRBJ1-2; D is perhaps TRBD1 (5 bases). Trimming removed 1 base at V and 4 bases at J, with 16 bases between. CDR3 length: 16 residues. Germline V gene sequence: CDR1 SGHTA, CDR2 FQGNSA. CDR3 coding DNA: TGTGCCAGCAGCTTAGAATCGGGCAGGGCGGGCTATGGCTACACCTTC. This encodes CASSLESGRAGYGYTF. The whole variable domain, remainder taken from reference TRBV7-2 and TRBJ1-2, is GAGVSQSPSNKVTEKGKDVELRCDPISGHTALYWYRQSLGQGLEFLIYFQGNSAPDKSGLPSDRFSAERTGGSVSTLTIQRTQQEDSAVYLCASSLESGRAGYGYTFGSGTRLTVV.

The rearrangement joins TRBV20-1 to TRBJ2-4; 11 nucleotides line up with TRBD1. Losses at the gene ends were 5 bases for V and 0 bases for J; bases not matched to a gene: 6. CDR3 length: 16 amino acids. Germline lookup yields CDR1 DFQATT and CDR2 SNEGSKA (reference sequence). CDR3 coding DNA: TGCAGTGCTCGGGACAGGGGGTCCTCAGCCAAAAACATTCAGTACTTC. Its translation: CSARDRGSSAKNIQYF.

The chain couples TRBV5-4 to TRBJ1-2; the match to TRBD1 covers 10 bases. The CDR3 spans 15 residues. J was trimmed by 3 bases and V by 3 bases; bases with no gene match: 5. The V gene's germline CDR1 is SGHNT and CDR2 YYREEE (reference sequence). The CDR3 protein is CASSSSGTGDYGYTF. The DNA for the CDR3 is TGTGCCAGCAGCTCTTCCGGGACAGGGGACTATGGCTACACCTTC.